A single sample is the source of the 30 T cell receptor beta chains below, sequenced in a study of shared clonotypes between healthy human individuals. The method was immunoSEQ multiplex PCR; TCRdb's version includes in-frame clones alone and lacks a portion of them. This table has over 1.5 million clones, about 98% appearing once. The specimen sequenced was naive CD4+ T cells sorted from blood. Subset meaning: CD45RA+ positively selected. Receptor source: a man younger than 40 in good health.

The chain combines TRBV6-6 with TRBJ2-7; 9 bases line up with TRBD1. The CDR3 consists of 16 residues. V trimming: 4 bases; J trimming: 2 bases; junction bases outside the gene matches: 9. From germline, CDR1 is MNHNY and CDR2 SVGAGI (reference sequence). CDR3 nucleotides: TGTGCCAGCAGTTCCCTAGCAGACAGGGGGACCTACGAGCAGTACTTC. Its protein is CASSSLADRGTYEQYF.

The chain is built from TRBV30 and TRBJ1-1, with TRBD1 matching over 7 bases. CDR1 and CDR2 from the germline V gene are GTSNPN and SVGIG (reference sequence). The CDR3 is 16 amino acids. The trim removed 1 base at V and 4 bases at J, leaving 12 bases unmatched. CDR3 in amino acids: CAWSAKGGWWGTEAFF. CDR3 DNA: TGTGCCTGGAGTGCGAAAGGGGGCTGGTGGGGCACTGAAGCTTTCTTT.

The rearrangement joins TRBV10-3 to TRBJ2-7; 10 bases align to TRBD2. The CDR3 totals 13 residues. The V and J ends lost 7 bases and 4 bases, in that order; junction bases with no gene match: 4. Germline CDR1 is ENHRY and CDR2 is SYGVKD. CDR3 in amino acids: CAIILAGLYEQYF. In DNA, the CDR3 is TGTGCCATCATACTAGCGGGATTATACGAGCAGTACTTC.

This clone was found once. J is TRBJ2-1 and V is TRBV18; D unresolved. The V and J ends lost 3 bases and 4 bases respectively, with 4 bases between them. The CDR3 runs to 12 residues. The germline V gene has CDR1 KGHSH and CDR2 LQKENI. CDR3 sequence (DNA): TGTGCCAGCTCACCGTCATACAATGAGCAGTTCTTC. This sequence encodes CASSPSYNEQFF.

The CDR3 DNA reads TGTGCCATCGCATATAGACAGGGGGCAGAAACGAATTATGGCTACACCTTC. Protein: CAIAYRQGAETNYGYTF. V usage is TRBV10-3 and J usage is TRBJ1-2; TRBD1 matches at 10 bases. Germline V lookup: CDR1 ENHRY, CDR2 SYGVKD. The CDR3 sequence is 17 residues long. Unmatched junction bases numbered 17, after V lost 8 bases and J lost 5 bases.

The chain couples TRBV18 to TRBJ1-5; D may be TRBD1 (6 bases). Germline V gene data show CDR1 as KGHSH and CDR2 as LQKENI. There are 14 residues in the CDR3. With 5 bases removed from V and 1 base from J, the gap between germline ends came to 9 bases. For the CDR3, the DNA is TGTGCCAGCTCAGCTACAGGGAGCAATCAGCCCCAGCATTTT. Translated, it gives CASSATGSNQPQHF.

Here the CDR3 DNA reads TGTGCCAGCAGGGCGATTAGCGGGAGGGCCGGGGAGCAGTACTTC. Its protein product is CASRAISGRAGEQYF. J is TRBJ2-7 and V is TRBV6-5; 11 bases fit TRBD2. This CDR3 contains 15 residues. Germline V gene sequence: CDR1 MNHEY, CDR2 SVGAGI. The ends lost 6 bases at V and 7 bases at J; junction bases unmatched: 11.

The chain combines TRBV4-1 with TRBJ1-5; D uncertain. The V and J ends lost 2 bases and 3 bases respectively, with 17 bases between them. CDR3 length: 17 amino acids. CDR1 is MGHRA, CDR2 YSYEKL, per germline. CDR3 sequence reads: CASSQFSSGVANQPQHF. CDR3 DNA sequence: TGCGCCAGCAGCCAATTCTCAAGCGGGGTGGCCAATCAGCCCCAGCATTTT.

The V call is TRBV5-5, the J call TRBJ2-5; TRBD1 agrees at 9 bases. This CDR3 contains 14 residues. V was pared by 3 bases and J by 3 bases, with 3 bases of the junction left unmatched. Germline CDR1 reads SGHKS; CDR2 reads YYEKEE (reference sequence). The CDR3 here is CASSSRTGEETQYF. The DNA of the CDR3 is TGTGCCAGCAGCTCCCGGACAGGGGAAGAGACCCAGTACTTC.

The gene calls are TRBV25-1 and TRBJ1-4; unclear D gene. CDR1 MGHDK and CDR2 SYGVNS come from the germline V gene. CDR3 length equals 17 residues. V gave up 1 base and J gave up 4 bases, with 16 bases separating them. The chain's CDR3 is CASSELSGRRGNEKLFF. The CDR3 DNA follows: TGTGCCAGCAGTGAATTATCGGGTAGGCGTGGTAATGAAAAACTGTTTTTT. Filled out from reference TRBV25-1 and TRBJ1-4, the complete variable domain reads EADIYQTPRYLVIGTGKKITLECSQTMGHDKMYWYQQDPGMELHLIHYSYGVNSTEKGDLSSESTVSRIRTEHFPLTLESARPSHTSQYLCASSELSGRRGNEKLFFGSGTQLSVL.

The CDR3: CASRGQGDWNTEAFF. CDR3 nucleotides: TGTGCCAGCAGAGGACAGGGGGATTGGAACACTGAAGCTTTCTTT. V usage is TRBV28 and J usage is TRBJ1-1; 10 positions agree with TRBD1. Trimming removed 6 bases from V and 1 base from J; junction bases left unmatched: 5. The germline V gene has CDR1 MDHEN and CDR2 SYDVKM. The CDR3 length is 15 residues.

The rearrangement uses TRBV7-6 and TRBJ1-1, with D perhaps TRBD1 (6 bases). V lost 5 bases and J lost 0, with 16 bases in between. The germline gives CDR1 SGHVS, CDR2 FNYEAQ. The CDR3 has 16 amino acids. CDR3 in amino acids: CASSLISGALNTEAFF. DNA of the CDR3: TGTGCCAGCAGCCTAATATCGGGGGCTCTGAACACTGAAGCTTTCTTT.

This chain links TRBV27 with TRBJ1-5; D ambiguous. CDR3 size: 15 residues. V gave up 8 bases and J gave up 3 bases, with 17 bases separating them. Germline CDR1 reads MNHEY; CDR2 reads SMNVEV (reference sequence). CDR3 nucleotide sequence: TGTGCCAGCGCCGGCAGGTTTAACCTCAATCAGCCCCAGCATTTT. It yields the protein CASAGRFNLNQPQHF.

This clone was seen a single time. Distinct nucleotide sequences in the sample also encode this CDR3. V is TRBV5-1 and J is TRBJ1-2; D is unclear. The CDR3 is 12 residues long. Trimming removed 0 bases from V and 6 bases from J, with 6 bases in between. Germline loops: CDR1 SGHRS, CDR2 YFSETQ. CDR3 amino acids: CASSLGGDGYTF. In nucleotides, the CDR3 is TGCGCCAGCAGCTTGGGGGGTGATGGCTACACCTTC.

The chain has TRBV9 and TRBJ1-1; 7 nucleotides align to TRBD1. Germline V gene data show CDR1 as SGDLS and CDR2 as YYNGEE. The CDR3 runs to 16 residues. V was clipped by 0 bases and J by 0 bases; unmatched bases: 5. The CDR3 nucleotides are TGTGCCAGCAGCGTAGCATTACAGGGGATGAACACTGAAGCTTTCTTT. Its translation: CASSVALQGMNTEAFF.

V gene TRBV18 combines with J gene TRBJ2-7; TRBD1 matches 7 bases. The germline V gene encodes CDR1 KGHSH and CDR2 LQKENI. The J segment lost 2 bases and the V segment lost 2 bases, leaving 12 bases of the junction unmatched. This CDR3 has 17 amino acids. This CDR3 reads CASSPAFRQGQAYEQYF. The CDR3, as DNA: TGTGCCAGCTCACCAGCCTTCAGACAGGGTCAGGCCTACGAGCAGTACTTC.

This clone was observed a few times. J is TRBJ2-7 and V is TRBV19; D unclear. V shed 3 bases and J shed 2 bases, with 8 bases lying between them. CDR3 length: 13 residues. Germline V lookup: CDR1 LNHDA, CDR2 SQIVND (reference sequence). This chain's CDR3 is CASSIGSPYEQYF. The CDR3 coding sequence is TGTGCCAGTAGTATCGGCAGTCCCTACGAGCAGTACTTC.

The sample holds one count of this clone. The chain couples TRBV7-3 to TRBJ2-1; possible D gene TRBD1, 5 bases. The CDR3 spans 15 residues. Germline CDR1 is SGHTA and CDR2 is FQGTGA. V was clipped by 5 bases and J by 6 bases, with 17 bases between them. CDR3 DNA sequence: TGTGCCAGCAGCAGATCCCACAGGCCCCGCAATGAGCAGTTCTTC. Translation: CASSRSHRPRNEQFF.

The chain employs TRBV18 and TRBJ2-2; 9 nucleotides align to TRBD1. The CDR3 is 16 residues long. From germline, CDR1 is KGHSH and CDR2 LQKENI. Germline trimming cut 3 bases from V and 2 bases from J; bases unmatched to any gene: 4. CDR3 sequence (DNA): TGTGCCAGCTCACCGGACAGGGGCCAAAACACCGGGGAGCTGTTTTTT. It yields the protein CASSPDRGQNTGELFF.

V gene TRBV9 combines with J gene TRBJ1-1; D is unclear. V was trimmed by 0 bases and J by 1 base, leaving 10 bases between them. This CDR3 comprises 15 residues. Germline CDR1 SGDLS, CDR2 YYNGEE. In DNA form, the CDR3 reads TGTGCCAGCAGCGTAGGTCAGGTCGGGAACACTGAAGCTTTCTTT. Translated: CASSVGQVGNTEAFF.

The V gene is TRBV14, the J gene TRBJ2-1; D is ambiguous. This CDR3 has 13 amino acids. Trimming stripped 6 bases from V and 0 bases from J, with 6 bases between. Germline V gene sequence: CDR1 SGHDN, CDR2 FVKESK. As DNA, the CDR3 is TGTGCCAGCAGAGCGAGCTCCTACAATGAGCAGTTCTTC. It translates to CASRASSYNEQFF.

V and J are TRBV5-6 and TRBJ2-1; 10 bases are a match to TRBD1. The CDR3 runs 18 residues. CDR1 and CDR2 (germline): SGHDT, YYEEEE. J was trimmed by 7 bases and V by 0 bases; bases with no gene match: 13. The CDR3 sequence: CASSLGPIDRGPVNEQFF. Written as DNA, the CDR3 is TGTGCCAGCAGCTTGGGGCCGATCGACAGGGGGCCTGTAAATGAGCAGTTCTTC.

This chain uses TRBV7-9 with TRBJ2-2, with D uncertain. The CDR3 spans 16 residues. Deletions cut 6 bases from V and 3 bases from J, with 17 bases between. Germline loops: CDR1 SEHNR, CDR2 FQNEAQ (reference sequence). DNA of the CDR3: TGTGCCAGCAGGTCTCGGATTGGGCTCGACACCGGGGAGCTGTTTTTT. This sequence encodes CASRSRIGLDTGELFF.

Of note for this clone: At one end, the junction sequence differs from germline, possibly due to a read error. The V gene is TRBV11-2, the J gene TRBJ2-3; 7 bases fit TRBD1. This CDR3 contains 13 residues. The germline gives CDR1 SGHAT, CDR2 FQNNGV. In DNA, the CDR3 is TGTGCCAGCAGCTTGACCCGACAGGGCCACAGGCATTTT. This encodes CASSLTRQGHRHF.

CDR3 DNA: TGTGCCAGCAGTTTAGGAGGGAGTCCCTACAATGAGCAGTTCTTC. Residues: CASSLGGSPYNEQFF. The chain links TRBV28 to TRBJ2-1; D perhaps matches TRBD2 (6 bases). The ends were cut back, 2 bases at V and 2 bases at J, with 10 bases in the middle. This CDR3 comprises 15 residues. The germline V gene has CDR1 MDHEN and CDR2 SYDVKM. The full variable domain, its missing parts supplied by reference TRBV28 and TRBJ2-1, is DVKVTQSSRYLVKRTGEKVFLECVQDMDHENMFWYRQDPGLGLRLIYFSYDVKMKEKGDIPEGYSVSREKKERFSLILESASTNQTSMYLCASSLGGSPYNEQFFGPGTRLTVL.

In this sample, this clone turned up once. The V gene is TRBV7-3, the J gene TRBJ2-1, with 8 bases that match TRBD2. The CDR3 has 13 amino acids. Germline-derived CDR1 and CDR2 are SGHTA and FQGTGA. The trim removed 10 bases at V and 10 bases at J, leaving 12 bases unmatched. Here the CDR3 reads CATSSGGRSEQFF. The CDR3 region has the DNA TGTGCCACCTCGTCGGGCGGGAGGTCGGAGCAGTTCTTC. Looking up the rest from reference TRBV7-3 and TRBJ2-1 gives the full variable domain: GAGVSQTPSNKVTEKGKYVELRCDPISGHTALYWYRQSLGQGPEFLIYFQGTGAADDSGLPNDRFFAVRPEGSVSTLKIQRTERGDSAVYLCATSSGGRSEQFFGPGTRLTVL.

The V and J genes are TRBV6-1 and TRBJ2-4; D remains unclear. Germline V CDR1 and CDR2: MNHNS, SASEGT. The germline V and J ends were trimmed by 3 bases and 0 bases, with 9 bases remaining between them. CDR3 length: 15 amino acids. CDR3 sequence (DNA): TGTGCCAGCAGTGAGAGTTTTTTAGCCAAAAACATTCAGTACTTC. Protein product: CASSESFLAKNIQYF.

The chain couples TRBV7-8 to TRBJ2-7; TRBD2 aligns across 9 bases. V shed 3 bases, J shed 4 bases, and the junction held 7 bases outside the gene matches. The CDR3 sequence is 15 residues long. In germline, CDR1 is SGHVS, CDR2 FQNEAQ. CDR3 bases: TGTGCCAGCAGCTTGGGGGCGGGAGGGAGGTACGAGCAGTACTTC. Amino acids: CASSLGAGGRYEQYF.

Worth noting for this clone: The junction does not match germline at one end; this may be a read error. The J gene is TRBJ2-5, the V gene TRBV5-6; 7 positions agree with TRBD1. The CDR3 totals 15 residues. Germline CDR1 SGHDT, CDR2 YYEEEE. The CDR3 reads CASRLPGQPSETQYF. The CDR3 nucleotides are TGTGCCAGCCGCTTACCGGGACAGCCTTCGGAGACCCAGTACTTC.

The CDR3 DNA reads TGTGCCAGCGGGACTAGCGGGAACACCGGGGAGCTGTTTTTT. As protein: CASGTSGNTGELFF. The chain combines TRBV9 with TRBJ2-2; TRBD2 aligns across 11 bases. Per the germline V gene, CDR1 is SGDLS and CDR2 is YYNGEE. The CDR3 extends over 14 amino acids. Trimming took 7 bases from V and 1 from J; bases not matched to a gene: 0. The entire variable domain, with the rest obtained from reference TRBV9 and TRBJ2-2, is as follows: DSGVTQTPKHLITATGQRVTLRCSPRSGDLSVYWYQQSLDQGLQFLIQYYNGEERAKGNILERFSAQQFPDLHSELNLSSLELGDSALYFCASGTSGNTGELFFGEGSRLTVL.